The clone carrying this T cell receptor (beta chain) appeared a few times. These data are taken from a study of blood T cell repertoires in COVID-19. Study-level information: Sites across the United States, Italy and Spain contributed samples from acute and convalescent COVID-19. Sources were T cells, B-cell-depleted T cells, or PBMCs; the material itself was cDNA or gDNA.

As originally analysed: By means of reference gene primer amplification, nucleated cell counts were estimated. The data were produced by immunoSEQ multiplex PCR, yet TCRdb's version contains in-frame clones alone and is incomplete. The V and J calls and clone size were taken over from that table, and D and trimming were inferred from the DNA. Of fewer than 300,000 clones in the sample, about 83% are singletons; the top ten hold approximately 9%. Trimming cost V 0 bases and J 10 bases, with 14 bases left between them. CDR3 size: 14 residues. Germline V CDR1 and CDR2: SGHRS, YFSETQ. The sequence was collected from a woman in her forties or fifties who had recovered from COVID-19. The sample comprised peripheral blood. The rearrangement uses TRBV5-1 and TRBJ2-1; D is unclear. The chain's CDR3 is CASSLDSKQSEQFF. For the CDR3, the DNA is TGCGCCAGCAGCTTGGATTCCAAGCAAAGCGAGCAGTTCTTC.